Presented here are 21 T cell receptor beta chains from one specimen sequenced in a study of blood T cell repertoires in COVID-19. The repertoire was sequenced with immunoSEQ multiplex PCR; TCRdb's copy has only in-frame clones and lacks some. The sample consists of about 200,000 clones, approximately 83% of them appearing once. Sequenced: PBMCs or T cells enriched from blood (not recorded which). The receptor set was obtained from a man aged 40-49 years who had recovered from COVID-19.

The chain recombines TRBV29-1 with TRBJ1-2, with TRBD1 as a possible D gene (5 bases). V was shortened by 6 bases and J by 7 bases, with 18 bases between the two germline ends. The germline V gene encodes CDR1 SQVTM and CDR2 ANQGSEA. This CDR3 has 13 residues. CDR3: CSVGSQGSGGYTF. The CDR3 coding sequence is TGCAGCGTAGGATCTCAGGGAAGTGGTGGCTACACCTTC.

The chain employs TRBV5-1 and TRBJ1-4; no clear D gene. Trimming took 0 bases from V and 5 from J, leaving 11 bases between them. CDR3 size: 15 residues. The germline V gene encodes CDR1 SGHRS and CDR2 YFSETQ. CDR3 residues: CASSLDGRKNEKLFF. In nucleotides, the CDR3 is TGCGCCAGCAGCTTGGATGGCAGAAAAAATGAAAAACTGTTTTTT. Based on the CDR3 plus reference TRBV5-1 and TRBJ1-4, the full variable domain is KAGVTQTPRYLIKTRGQQVTLSCSPISGHRSVSWYQQTPGQGLQFLFEYFSETQRNKGNFPGRFSGRQFSNSRSEMNVSTLELGDSALYLCASSLDGRKNEKLFFGSGTQLSVL.

This sequence joins TRBV6-1 and TRBJ2-1, with 7 bases lining up with TRBD1. The CDR3 totals 15 residues. CDR1 is MNHNS, CDR2 SASEGT, per germline. With 3 bases clipped from V and 2 bases from J, the junction kept 4 bases outside the gene matches. The CDR3 coding sequence is TGTGCCAGCAGTGATCACAGGGGACCCTACAATGAGCAGTTCTTC. It is translated as CASSDHRGPYNEQFF.

The CDR3 DNA reads TGTGCCAGCAACCAGAACGGACGGGGGAAGAATGAGCAGTTCTTC. Amino acid sequence: CASNQNGRGKNEQFF. The chain joins TRBV28 to TRBJ2-1; TRBD2 is a possible D gene (6 bases). The V end was cut by 7 bases, the J end by 7 bases, with 20 bases between. In germline, CDR1 is MDHEN, CDR2 SYDVKM. This CDR3 is built from 15 residues.

This clone has just a few counts. The chain recombines TRBV7-2 with TRBJ1-2; a weak D match, TRBD1 (5 bases). Between the trimmed V and J ends, which lost 5 bases and 5 bases, there was a span of 18 bases. The CDR3 extends over 15 amino acids. Germline CDR1 SGHTA, CDR2 FQGNSA. CDR3 amino acids: CASSVGGVPGYGYTF. Here the CDR3 DNA reads TGTGCCAGCAGCGTGGGGGGAGTCCCGGGTTATGGCTACACCTTC.

The chain recombines TRBV12-3 or TRBV12-4 with TRBJ1-2; a possible D gene is TRBD1 (6 bases). CDR3 size: 13 residues. The V end lost 5 bases, the J end lost 5 bases, and 12 bases lay between the germline ends. The chain's CDR3 is CASSDRTVYGYTF. The DNA of the CDR3 is TGTGCCAGCAGTGACAGGACGGTGTATGGCTACACCTTC.

V is TRBV11-2 and J is TRBJ1-2; a weak D match, TRBD1 (6 bases). Germline V gene lookup returns CDR1 SGHAT and CDR2 FQNNGV. V was clipped by 4 bases and J by 4 bases, with 19 bases between them. The CDR3 length is 16 residues. CDR3 residues: CASSSLTGGFRYGYTF. CDR3 bases: TGTGCCAGCAGCTCCCTAACGGGGGGCTTTCGCTATGGCTACACCTTC. The whole variable domain, filled in from reference TRBV11-2 and TRBJ1-2, reads EAGVAQSPRYKIIEKRQSVAFWCNPISGHATLYWYQQILGQGPKLLIQFQNNGVVDDSQLPKDRFSAERLKGVDSTLKIQPAKLEDSAVYLCASSSLTGGFRYGYTFGSGTRLTVV.

As for this clone: At one end, the junction sequence differs from germline, possibly due to a read error. J is TRBJ1-3 and V is TRBV30; 8 bases map to TRBD1. This CDR3 contains 13 residues. Germline-derived CDR1 and CDR2 are GTSNPN and SVGIG (reference sequence). DNA of the CDR3: TGTGCCTGGGAACAGGGGGTTGGAAGCACCATATATTTT. Translation gives CAWEQGVGSTIYF.

This clone was detected only a few times. The V and J genes are TRBV14 and TRBJ2-2; tentative D call: TRBD1 (5 bases). V lost 4 bases, J lost 4 bases, and 13 bases lay in between. CDR3 length equals 15 residues. From germline, CDR1 is SGHDN and CDR2 FVKESK. The CDR3 here is CASSRLGPATGELFF. Written as DNA, the CDR3 is TGTGCCAGCAGCCGCCTGGGGCCGGCCACCGGGGAGCTGTTTTTT. Full variable domain (outside the CDR3, taken from reference TRBV14 and TRBJ2-2): EAGVTQFPSHSVIEKGQTVTLRCDPISGHDNLYWYRRVMGKEIKFLLHFVKESKQDESGMPNNRFLAERTGGTYSTLKVQPAELEDSGVYFCASSRLGPATGELFFGEGSRLTVL.

This chain joins TRBV3-1 (or the pseudogene TRBV3-2) and TRBJ1-5, with 9 bases identical to TRBD1. The V and J ends lost 4 bases and 4 bases, in that order; junction bases with no gene match: 11. The CDR3 consists of 17 residues. Germline-derived CDR1 and CDR2 are LGHDT and YNNKEL (reference sequence). The CDR3 nucleotides are TGTGCCAGCAGCCCCAGACCTCCGGGACAGGGAAATCAGCCCCAGCATTTT. Protein product: CASSPRPPGQGNQPQHF.

V is TRBV2 and J is TRBJ1-1, with D possibly TRBD1 on 5 matching bases. Between the trimmed V and J ends, which lost 7 bases and 4 bases, there was a span of 13 bases. This CDR3 region has 13 residues. CDR1 and CDR2 (germline): SNHLY, FYNNEI. CDR3 nucleotides: TGTGCCAGCAAAGGGGCCAGTTCCACTGAAGCTTTCTTT. Its translation: CASKGASSTEAFF.

Points on this clone: This sample also contains other DNA sequences that code for the same CDR3. The CDR3 sequence is CASSLPGNQPQHF. DNA of the CDR3: TGTGCCAGCAGCCTACCGGGGAATCAGCCCCAGCATTTT. The chain employs TRBV28 and TRBJ1-5; D gene uncertain. CDR1 is MDHEN, CDR2 SYDVKM, per germline. The CDR3 consists of 13 residues. Trimming shortened V by 6 bases and J by 4 bases, and 10 bases separated the two germline ends. Together with reference TRBV28 and TRBJ1-5, the CDR3 gives the full variable domain: DVKVTQSSRYLVKRTGEKVFLECVQDMDHENMFWYRQDPGLGLRLIYFSYDVKMKEKGDIPEGYSVSREKKERFSLILESASTNQTSMYLCASSLPGNQPQHFGDGTRLSIL.

The V and J genes are TRBV11-2 and TRBJ1-2; D gene unclear. Germline lookup yields CDR1 SGHAT and CDR2 FQNNGV. There are 13 residues in the CDR3. Trimming pared 1 base from V and 1 base from J, leaving 4 bases between. The DNA of the CDR3 is TGTGCCAGCAGCTTAGGGAGTAACTATGGCTACACCTTC. This translates into CASSLGSNYGYTF. Filled out from reference TRBV11-2 and TRBJ1-2, the complete variable domain reads EAGVAQSPRYKIIEKRQSVAFWCNPISGHATLYWYQQILGQGPKLLIQFQNNGVVDDSQLPKDRFSAERLKGVDSTLKIQPAKLEDSAVYLCASSLGSNYGYTFGSGTRLTVV.

This clone was seen more than once but under ten times. The J gene is TRBJ1-1, the V gene TRBV3-1 (or the pseudogene TRBV3-2), with TRBD1 identical over 7 bases. The CDR3 length is 15 residues. The ends lost 6 bases at V and 2 bases at J; junction bases unmatched: 9. Germline-derived CDR1 and CDR2 are LGHDT and YNNKEL (reference sequence). CDR3 in amino acids: CASRQTGTANTEAFF. DNA for the CDR3: TGTGCCAGCAGACAAACCGGGACAGCAAACACTGAAGCTTTCTTT.

V usage is TRBV4-1 and J usage is TRBJ2-4, with D perhaps TRBD1 (5 bases). CDR3 length equals 15 residues. V gave up 4 bases and J gave up 4 bases, with 14 bases separating them. Germline V gene data show CDR1 as MGHRA and CDR2 as YSYEKL. The CDR3 coding sequence is TGCGCCAGCAGCCCACCGGGTCAGGGAAAAAACATTCAGTACTTC. It yields the protein CASSPPGQGKNIQYF.

This clone showed up many times. The rearrangement uses TRBV5-6 and TRBJ2-3; maybe TRBD2 (6 bases). Per germline, CDR1 SGHDT and CDR2 YYEEEE. V gave up 4 bases and J gave up 5 bases, with 20 bases separating them. The CDR3 covers 16 residues. CDR3 nucleotides: TGTGCCAGCAGCGCTCGGTTGGCCCTGGGGGGAGATACGCAGTATTTT. Translation gives CASSARLALGGDTQYF.

V gene TRBV5-4 combines with J gene TRBJ2-3; D is possibly TRBD2 (5 bases). CDR3 size: 15 residues. Trimming took 2 bases from V and 4 from J, leaving 14 bases between them. Germline V gene data show CDR1 as SGHNT and CDR2 as YYREEE (reference sequence). CDR3 nucleotides: TGTGCCAGCAGCTTAGACACTGAGAGGGCAGATACGCAGTATTTT. This translates into CASSLDTERADTQYF. The whole variable domain, filled in from reference TRBV5-4 and TRBJ2-3, reads ETGVTQSPTHLIKTRGQQVTLRCSSQSGHNTVSWYQQALGQGPQFIFQYYREEENGRGNFPPRFSGLQFPNYSSELNVNALELDDSALYLCASSLDTERADTQYFGPGTRLTVL.

This sequence joins TRBV28 and TRBJ2-4; TRBD1 is a possible D gene (6 bases). The germline V and J ends were trimmed by 2 bases and 7 bases, with 9 bases remaining between them. The CDR3 is 13 amino acids. Germline CDR1 reads MDHEN; CDR2 reads SYDVKM. In nucleotides, the CDR3 is TGTGCCAGCAGTTTAGGACAGAGGAACATTCAGTACTTC. As protein: CASSLGQRNIQYF.

On this clone: The same CDR3 arises from other DNA sequences in this sample as well. The chain employs TRBV11-2 and TRBJ1-1; D is ambiguous. Trimming removed 1 base at V and 1 base at J, with 4 bases between. CDR3 size: 13 residues. CDR1 is SGHAT and CDR2 is FQNNGV in the germline V gene. The CDR3 DNA is TGTGCCAGCAGCTTAGGACAGAACACTGAAGCTTTCTTT. It is translated as CASSLGQNTEAFF. Looking up the rest from reference TRBV11-2 and TRBJ1-1 gives the full variable domain: EAGVAQSPRYKIIEKRQSVAFWCNPISGHATLYWYQQILGQGPKLLIQFQNNGVVDDSQLPKDRFSAERLKGVDSTLKIQPAKLEDSAVYLCASSLGQNTEAFFGQGTRLTVV.

The J gene is TRBJ2-4, the V gene TRBV29-1, with D uncertain. Germline lookup yields CDR1 SQVTM and CDR2 ANQGSEA. CDR3 length equals 10 residues. The V end lost 7 bases, the J end lost 5 bases, and 6 bases lay between the germline ends. CDR3 DNA sequence: TGCAGCGCCCGGGAAAACATTCAGTACTTC. Amino acids: CSARENIQYF.

The chain is built from TRBV2 and TRBJ2-7; 9 bases are a match to TRBD1. V lost 10 bases and J lost 9; bases outside the gene matches: 13. The germline CDR1 and CDR2 sequences are SNHLY and FYNNEI. The CDR3 sequence is 13 residues long. The CDR3 sequence is CATTGGVGGVQYF. DNA for the CDR3: TGTGCCACTACAGGGGGCGTTGGTGGAGTGCAGTACTTC.